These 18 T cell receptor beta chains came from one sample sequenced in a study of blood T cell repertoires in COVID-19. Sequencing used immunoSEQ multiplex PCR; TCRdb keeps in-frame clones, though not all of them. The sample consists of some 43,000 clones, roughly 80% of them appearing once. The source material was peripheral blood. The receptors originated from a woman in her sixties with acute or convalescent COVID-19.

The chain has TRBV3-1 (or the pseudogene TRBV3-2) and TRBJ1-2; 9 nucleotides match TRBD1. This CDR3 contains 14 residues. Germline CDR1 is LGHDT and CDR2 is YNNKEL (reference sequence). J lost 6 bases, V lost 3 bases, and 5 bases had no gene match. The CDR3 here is CASSHSGQGDGYTF. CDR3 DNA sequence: TGTGCCAGCAGCCACTCGGGACAGGGAGATGGCTACACCTTC.

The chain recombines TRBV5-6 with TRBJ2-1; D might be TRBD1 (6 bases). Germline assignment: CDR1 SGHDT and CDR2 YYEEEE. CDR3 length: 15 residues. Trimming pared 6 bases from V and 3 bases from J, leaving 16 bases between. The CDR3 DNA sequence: TGTGCCAGCATGGGCCAGGGGTTCAGCTACAATGAGCAGTTCTTC. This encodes CASMGQGFSYNEQFF.

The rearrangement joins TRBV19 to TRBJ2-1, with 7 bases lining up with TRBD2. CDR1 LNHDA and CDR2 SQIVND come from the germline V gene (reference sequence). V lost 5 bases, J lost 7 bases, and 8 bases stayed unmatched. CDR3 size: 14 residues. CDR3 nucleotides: TGTGCCAGTAGTCCCGGGGGGTTCCTAAATGAGCAGTTCTTC. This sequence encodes CASSPGGFLNEQFF.

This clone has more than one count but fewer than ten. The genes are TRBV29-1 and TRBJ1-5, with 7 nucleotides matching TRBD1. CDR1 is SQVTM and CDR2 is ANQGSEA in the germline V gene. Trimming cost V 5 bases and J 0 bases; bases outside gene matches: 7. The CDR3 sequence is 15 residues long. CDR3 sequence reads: CSVQQGPHSNQPQHF. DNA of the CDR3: TGCAGCGTTCAACAGGGGCCTCATAGCAATCAGCCCCAGCATTTT.

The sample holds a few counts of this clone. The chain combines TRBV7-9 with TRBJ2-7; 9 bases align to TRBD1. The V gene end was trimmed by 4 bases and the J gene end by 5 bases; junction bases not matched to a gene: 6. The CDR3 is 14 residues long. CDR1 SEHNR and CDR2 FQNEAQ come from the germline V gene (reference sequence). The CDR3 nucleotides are TGTGCCAGCAGCTCGCGGGACAGGGTTCACGAGCAGTACTTC. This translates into CASSSRDRVHEQYF.

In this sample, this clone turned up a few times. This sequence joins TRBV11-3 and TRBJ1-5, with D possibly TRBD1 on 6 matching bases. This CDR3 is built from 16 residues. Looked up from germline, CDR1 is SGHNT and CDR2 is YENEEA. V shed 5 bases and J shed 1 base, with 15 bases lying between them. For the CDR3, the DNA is TGTGCCAGCAGCCCACCCCAGGACAGAAGCAATCAGCCCCAGCATTTT. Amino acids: CASSPPQDRSNQPQHF.

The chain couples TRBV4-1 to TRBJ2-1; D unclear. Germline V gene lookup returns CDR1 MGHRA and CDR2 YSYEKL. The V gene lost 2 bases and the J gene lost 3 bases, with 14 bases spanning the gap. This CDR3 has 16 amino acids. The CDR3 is CASSQQRLVNYNEQFF. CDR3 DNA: TGCGCCAGCAGCCAACAGCGTCTTGTGAACTACAATGAGCAGTTCTTC.

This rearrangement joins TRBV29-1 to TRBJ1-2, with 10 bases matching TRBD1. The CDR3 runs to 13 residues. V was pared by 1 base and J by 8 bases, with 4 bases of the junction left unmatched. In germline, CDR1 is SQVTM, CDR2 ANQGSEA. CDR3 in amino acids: CSVEGQGAMGYTF. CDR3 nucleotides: TGCAGCGTTGAAGGACAGGGGGCCATGGGCTACACCTTC.

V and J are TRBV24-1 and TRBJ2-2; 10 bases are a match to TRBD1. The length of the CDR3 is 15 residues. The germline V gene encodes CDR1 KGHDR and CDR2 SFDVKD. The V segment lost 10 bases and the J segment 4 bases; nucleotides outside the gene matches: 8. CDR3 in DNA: TGTGCCACGGACACAGGGACAGGGGCCACCGGGGAGCTGTTTTTT. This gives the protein CATDTGTGATGELFF.

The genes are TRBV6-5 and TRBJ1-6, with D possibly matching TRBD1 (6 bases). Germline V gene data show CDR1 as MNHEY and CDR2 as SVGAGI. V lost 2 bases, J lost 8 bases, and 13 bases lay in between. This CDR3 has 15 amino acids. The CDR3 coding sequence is TGTGCCAGCAGTTACAGGGGACACCTAGATTCACCCCTCCACTTT. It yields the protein CASSYRGHLDSPLHF.

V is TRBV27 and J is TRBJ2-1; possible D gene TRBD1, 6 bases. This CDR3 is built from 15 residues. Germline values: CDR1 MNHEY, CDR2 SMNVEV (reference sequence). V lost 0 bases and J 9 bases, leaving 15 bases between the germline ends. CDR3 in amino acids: CASSLSAQGGGEQFF. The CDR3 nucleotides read TGTGCCAGCAGTTTATCGGCACAGGGCGGCGGTGAGCAGTTCTTC.

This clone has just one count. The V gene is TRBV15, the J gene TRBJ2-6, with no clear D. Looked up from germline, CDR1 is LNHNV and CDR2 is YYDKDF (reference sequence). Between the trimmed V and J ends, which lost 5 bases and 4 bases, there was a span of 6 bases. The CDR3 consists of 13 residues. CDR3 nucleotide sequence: TGTGCCACCAGCGCCCGGGGGGCCAACGTCCTGACTTTC. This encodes CATSARGANVLTF.

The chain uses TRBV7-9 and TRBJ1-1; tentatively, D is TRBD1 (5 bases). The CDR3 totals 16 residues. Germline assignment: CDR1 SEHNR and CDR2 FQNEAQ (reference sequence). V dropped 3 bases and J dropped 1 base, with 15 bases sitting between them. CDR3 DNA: TGTGCCAGCAGCTTCAGGGTACCCCTTCGGAACACTGAAGCTTTCTTT. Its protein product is CASSFRVPLRNTEAFF.

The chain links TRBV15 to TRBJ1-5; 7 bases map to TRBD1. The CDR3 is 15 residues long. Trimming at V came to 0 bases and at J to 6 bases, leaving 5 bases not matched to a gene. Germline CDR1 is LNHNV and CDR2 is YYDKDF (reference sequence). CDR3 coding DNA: TGTGCCACCAGCAGAGATTTGGCAGGGGGTCAGCCCCAGCATTTT. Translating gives CATSRDLAGGQPQHF.

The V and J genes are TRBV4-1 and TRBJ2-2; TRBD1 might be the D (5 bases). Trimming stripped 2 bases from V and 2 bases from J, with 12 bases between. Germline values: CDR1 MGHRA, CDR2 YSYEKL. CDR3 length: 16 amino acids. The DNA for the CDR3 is TGCGCCAGCAGCCAACGGCGGACACCTAACACCGGGGAGCTGTTTTTT. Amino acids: CASSQRRTPNTGELFF.

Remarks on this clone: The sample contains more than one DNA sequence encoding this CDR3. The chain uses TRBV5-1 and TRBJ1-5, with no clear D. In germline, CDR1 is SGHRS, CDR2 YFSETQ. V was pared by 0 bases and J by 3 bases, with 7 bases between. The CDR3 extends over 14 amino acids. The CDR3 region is CASSLGGFNQPQHF. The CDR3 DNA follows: TGCGCCAGCAGCTTGGGAGGGTTCAATCAGCCCCAGCATTTT.

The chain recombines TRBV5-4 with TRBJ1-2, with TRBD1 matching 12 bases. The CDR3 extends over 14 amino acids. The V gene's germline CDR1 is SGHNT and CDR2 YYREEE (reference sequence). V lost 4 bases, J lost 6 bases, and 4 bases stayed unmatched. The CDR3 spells CASSRDRGLNGYTF. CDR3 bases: TGTGCCAGCAGCCGGGACAGGGGGCTCAATGGCTACACCTTC. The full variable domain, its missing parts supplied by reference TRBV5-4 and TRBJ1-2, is ETGVTQSPTHLIKTRGQQVTLRCSSQSGHNTVSWYQQALGQGPQFIFQYYREEENGRGNFPPRFSGLQFPNYSSELNVNALELDDSALYLCASSRDRGLNGYTFGSGTRLTVV.

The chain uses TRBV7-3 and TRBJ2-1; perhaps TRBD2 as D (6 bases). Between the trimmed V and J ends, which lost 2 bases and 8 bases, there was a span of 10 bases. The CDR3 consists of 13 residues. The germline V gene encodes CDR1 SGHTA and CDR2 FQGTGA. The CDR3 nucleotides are TGTGCCAGCAGCTTATCACTAGCCGATGAGCAGTTCTTC. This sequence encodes CASSLSLADEQFF.